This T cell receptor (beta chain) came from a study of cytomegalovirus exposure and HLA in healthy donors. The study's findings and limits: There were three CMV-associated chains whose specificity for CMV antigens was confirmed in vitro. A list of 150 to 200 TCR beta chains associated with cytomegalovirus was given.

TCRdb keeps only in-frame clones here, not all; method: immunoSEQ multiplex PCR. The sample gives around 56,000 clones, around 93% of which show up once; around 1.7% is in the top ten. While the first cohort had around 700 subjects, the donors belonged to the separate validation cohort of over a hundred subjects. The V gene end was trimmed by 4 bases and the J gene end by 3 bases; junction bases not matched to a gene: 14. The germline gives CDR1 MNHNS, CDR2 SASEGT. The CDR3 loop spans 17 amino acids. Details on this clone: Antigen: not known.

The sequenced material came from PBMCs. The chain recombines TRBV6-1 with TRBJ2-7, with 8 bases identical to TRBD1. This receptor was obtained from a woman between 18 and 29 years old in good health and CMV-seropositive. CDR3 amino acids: CASSVPRDRYNHYEQYF. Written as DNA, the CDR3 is TGTGCCAGCAGTGTCCCAAGGGACAGGTATAATCACTACGAGCAGTACTTC.